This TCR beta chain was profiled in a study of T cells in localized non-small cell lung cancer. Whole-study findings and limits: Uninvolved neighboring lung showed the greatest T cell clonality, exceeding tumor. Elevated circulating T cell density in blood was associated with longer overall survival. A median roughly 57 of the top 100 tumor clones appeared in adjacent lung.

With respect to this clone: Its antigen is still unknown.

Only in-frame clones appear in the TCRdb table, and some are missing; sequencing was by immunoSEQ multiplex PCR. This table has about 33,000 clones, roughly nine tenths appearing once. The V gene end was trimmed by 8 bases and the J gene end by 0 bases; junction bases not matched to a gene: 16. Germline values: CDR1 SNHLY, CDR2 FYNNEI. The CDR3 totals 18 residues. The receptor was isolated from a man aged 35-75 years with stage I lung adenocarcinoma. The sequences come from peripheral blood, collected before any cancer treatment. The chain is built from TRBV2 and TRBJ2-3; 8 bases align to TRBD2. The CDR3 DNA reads TGTGCCAGCCGGACTATAGGGCGGGGGGCGTCTAGCACAGATACGCAGTATTTT. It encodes CASRTIGRGASSTDTQYF.